The 30 T cell receptor beta chains below all came from one sample that was sequenced in a study of radiation and T cells in renal cell carcinoma. Time point reported: baseline pretreatment blood. The treatment denotes: 15 Gy SBRT to primary tumor, nephrectomy 4 weeks later. The table came from immunoSEQ multiplex PCR; TCRdb's copy has only in-frame clones and leaves some out. This repertoire shows tens of thousands of clones, around 80% found once; its top ten account for approximately 7%. Sequenced material: blood, taken from a patient whose treatment included radiotherapy and nephrectomy. The receptors originated from a man between 60 and 70 years old with renal cell carcinoma.

This chain joins TRBV6-6 and TRBJ2-1, with 7 bases lining up with TRBD2. The CDR3 is 13 amino acids. With V trimmed by 7 bases and J by 7 bases, 7 bases remained unmatched. CDR1 and CDR2 (germline): MNHNY, SVGAGI (reference sequence). The chain's CDR3 is CASKGGSGNEQFF. CDR3 coding DNA: TGTGCCAGCAAGGGAGGGAGTGGGAATGAGCAGTTCTTC.

The chain uses TRBV6-1 and TRBJ2-2; D gene ambiguous. Deletions cut 2 bases from V and 7 bases from J, with 5 bases between. The CDR3 is 12 residues long. Germline loops: CDR1 MNHNS, CDR2 SASEGT. Here the CDR3 DNA reads TGTGCCAGCAGTGAATTTGGCGGGGAGCTGTTTTTT. Protein: CASSEFGGELFF.

The V and J genes are TRBV27 and TRBJ2-6; 8 nucleotides match TRBD1. This CDR3 is 18 amino acids long. Trimming cost V 5 bases and J 1 base; bases outside gene matches: 10. CDR1 and CDR2 from the germline V gene are MNHEY and SMNVEV (reference sequence). The CDR3 here is CASSLGTGFGSGANVLTF. The DNA for the CDR3 is TGTGCCAGCAGTCTCGGGACAGGTTTCGGTTCTGGGGCCAACGTCCTGACTTTC.

The genes are TRBV6-1 and TRBJ2-3; no reliable D call. The CDR3 extends over 12 amino acids. Germline V gene data show CDR1 as MNHNS and CDR2 as SASEGT. V lost 6 bases and J lost 0, with 4 bases in between. The CDR3 DNA reads TGTGCCAGCAGGGGGAGCACAGATACGCAGTATTTT. Translated: CASRGSTDTQYF.

The chain carries TRBV7-8 and TRBJ2-7, with a weak D call TRBD1 (5 bases). The CDR3 contains 14 residues. V lost 1 base and J lost 3, with 10 bases in between. The germline gives CDR1 SGHVS, CDR2 FQNEAQ. Here the CDR3 reads CASSLEGVLYEQYV. CDR3 nucleotides: TGTGCCAGCAGCTTAGAAGGGGTACTCTACGAGCAGTACGTC.

V gene TRBV5-1 combines with J gene TRBJ2-5, with 13 bases identical to TRBD2. CDR1 SGHRS and CDR2 YFSETQ come from the germline V gene. J gave up 3 bases and V 4 bases, and 3 bases lay outside the gene matches. The CDR3 loop spans 15 amino acids. The CDR3 is CASSGTSGIEETQYF. DNA of the CDR3: TGCGCCAGCAGCGGGACTAGCGGGATCGAAGAGACCCAGTACTTC.

The chain links TRBV29-1 to TRBJ1-1; D unresolved. Germline V CDR1 and CDR2: SQVTM, ANQGSEA. This CDR3 is built from 11 residues. V lost 7 bases, J lost 2 bases, and 8 bases lay in between. For the CDR3, the DNA is TGCAGCGACCGGGGAAACACTGAAGCTTTCTTT. Residues: CSDRGNTEAFF.

The chain links TRBV19 to TRBJ2-1; D unresolved. The CDR3 has 14 residues. Between the trimmed V and J ends, which lost 7 bases and 2 bases, there was a span of 12 bases. CDR1 LNHDA and CDR2 SQIVND come from the germline V gene (reference sequence). DNA for the CDR3: TGTGCCAGTACCTTTGGGCTTACCTACAATGAGCAGTTCTTC. It specifies CASTFGLTYNEQFF.

The sample holds one count of this clone. The rearrangement uses TRBV7-1 and TRBJ1-1, with TRBD1 matching over 9 bases. TRBV7-1 is assigned to the ORF class and has an uncertain function. The CDR3 extends over 12 amino acids. The trim removed 5 bases at V and 8 bases at J, leaving 3 bases unmatched. The CDR3 reads CASSVGTGEAFF. The DNA of the CDR3 is TGTGCCAGCAGCGTTGGGACAGGGGAAGCTTTCTTT.

The chain uses TRBV6-5 and TRBJ2-7; the D call may be TRBD1 or TRBD2 (5 bases each). The germline CDR1 and CDR2 sequences are MNHEY and SVGAGI. Trimming left V 4 bases short and J 2 bases short, with 18 bases between. The CDR3 is 16 residues long. The CDR3 DNA sequence: TGTGCCAGCAGTTCGCACGCCGGGACGGTCCCCTACGAGCAGTACTTC. Amino acid sequence: CASSSHAGTVPYEQYF.

The chain uses TRBV7-2 and TRBJ2-4, with a possible D match to TRBD1 (5 bases). There are 16 residues in the CDR3. V lost 1 base, J lost 3 bases, and 13 bases lay in between. Germline assignment: CDR1 SGHTA and CDR2 FQGNSA. CDR3 loop: CASSLVSQGIKNIQYF. As DNA, the CDR3 is TGTGCCAGCAGCTTAGTCTCCCAGGGCATCAAAAACATTCAGTACTTC.

V is TRBV7-6 and J is TRBJ1-1; TRBD1 is a possible D gene (5 bases). CDR1 is SGHVS and CDR2 is FNYEAQ in the germline V gene. The CDR3 is 15 residues long. With 1 base removed from V and 1 base from J, the gap between germline ends came to 10 bases. CDR3 nucleotide sequence: TGTGCCAGCAGCTTAGTTGGGGGAACGAACACTGAAGCTTTCTTT. Translation: CASSLVGGTNTEAFF.

J is TRBJ2-1 and V is TRBV25-1, with D unclear. Germline values: CDR1 MGHDK, CDR2 SYGVNS. This CDR3 spans 11 amino acids. Trimming took 5 bases from V and 8 from J, leaving 7 bases between them. The chain's CDR3 is CASSPFHEQFF. The CDR3 region has the DNA TGTGCCAGCAGTCCCTTCCATGAGCAGTTCTTC.

The sample holds a few counts of this clone. This chain connects TRBV6-5 to TRBJ1-3; no clear D gene. V lost 4 bases and J 8 bases, leaving 12 bases between the germline ends. This CDR3 comprises 13 residues. Germline CDR1 MNHEY, CDR2 SVGAGI. CDR3 region: CASSSFGDHTIYF. The CDR3 nucleotides are TGTGCCAGCAGTTCCTTCGGTGACCACACCATATATTTT.

This chain uses TRBV7-8 with TRBJ2-1, with D possibly being TRBD1 (5 bases). The CDR3 spans 12 residues. V was trimmed by 2 bases and J by 6 bases, leaving 5 bases between them. Germline values: CDR1 SGHVS, CDR2 FQNEAQ. The CDR3 is CASSLRGNEQFF. CDR3 bases: TGTGCCAGCAGCTTAAGGGGCAATGAGCAGTTCTTC.

This clone has just a few counts. The chain uses TRBV5-1 and TRBJ1-1, with D tentatively TRBD1 (5 bases). This CDR3 has 14 amino acids. The V and J ends lost 1 base and 4 bases respectively, with 11 bases between them. From germline, CDR1 is SGHRS and CDR2 YFSETQ. CDR3 residues: CASSLQGRSTEAFF. The CDR3 DNA reads as TGCGCCAGCAGCTTGCAGGGAAGGAGCACTGAAGCTTTCTTT.

V is TRBV19 and J is TRBJ1-1; D not certain. CDR3 length equals 15 residues. Germline-derived CDR1 and CDR2 are LNHDA and SQIVND (reference sequence). The V end lost 3 bases, the J end lost 6 bases, and 17 bases lay between the germline ends. The CDR3: CASSIVAEPSPEAFF. As DNA, the CDR3 is TGTGCCAGTAGTATTGTGGCCGAACCTTCTCCTGAAGCTTTCTTT.

The rearrangement uses TRBV14 and TRBJ2-1; TRBD2 matches 8 bases. The germline V gene has CDR1 SGHDN and CDR2 FVKESK. With V trimmed by 4 bases and J by 10 bases, 15 bases remained unmatched. CDR3 length equals 16 residues. CDR3 region: CASSRNLAGRFREQFF. DNA for the CDR3: TGTGCCAGCAGCCGGAATCTAGCGGGCCGCTTTCGGGAGCAGTTCTTC.

This chain joins TRBV7-6 and TRBJ1-5; D gene uncertain. The CDR3 length is 15 residues. Looked up from germline, CDR1 is SGHVS and CDR2 is FNYEAQ. V was cut by 3 bases and J by 3 bases, with 12 bases left in between. DNA of the CDR3: TGTGCCAGCAGCTTGAGTGGTTCGAACAATCAGCCCCAGCATTTT. Protein product: CASSLSGSNNQPQHF.

This sequence joins TRBV14 and TRBJ1-2, with no clear D. From germline, CDR1 is SGHDN and CDR2 FVKESK. This CDR3 spans 14 amino acids. Trimming shortened V by 4 bases and J by 0 bases, and 9 bases separated the two germline ends. The CDR3 sequence is CASSRNLANYGYTF. The CDR3 DNA is TGTGCCAGCAGCCGTAATCTGGCTAACTATGGCTACACCTTC.

This clone was observed once. CDR3 nucleotides: TGTGCCACTCGTTCGGGGTATAGCAATCAGCCCCAGCATTTT. Amino acid sequence: CATRSGYSNQPQHF. The chain combines TRBV15 with TRBJ1-5; D not resolved. Between the trimmed V and J ends, which lost 9 bases and 0 bases, there was a span of 12 bases. Looked up from germline, CDR1 is LNHNV and CDR2 is YYDKDF (reference sequence). The CDR3 is made up of 14 amino acids.

The chain carries TRBV19 and TRBJ2-3, with a tentative D call TRBD2 (5 bases). Between the trimmed V and J ends, which lost 5 bases and 2 bases, there was a span of 11 bases. CDR3 length: 14 amino acids. Germline V lookup: CDR1 LNHDA, CDR2 SQIVND (reference sequence). CDR3 sequence reads: CASSASGYTDTQYF. DNA of the CDR3: TGTGCCAGTAGTGCCTCGGGATACACAGATACGCAGTATTTT.

This clone was detected only a few times. V and J are TRBV7-3 and TRBJ2-3, with D unclear. Germline V gene lookup returns CDR1 SGHTA and CDR2 FQGTGA. The ends were cut back, 5 bases at V and 4 bases at J, with 16 bases in the middle. The CDR3 runs 15 residues. The CDR3: CASSPGIPAADTQYF. For the CDR3, the DNA is TGTGCCAGCAGCCCGGGTATTCCTGCCGCAGATACGCAGTATTTT.

The genes are TRBV19 and TRBJ1-1; D not certain. There are 14 residues in the CDR3. The V end was cut by 2 bases, the J end by 1 base, with 8 bases between. Germline CDR1 LNHDA, CDR2 SQIVND (reference sequence). CDR3 DNA sequence: TGTGCCAGTAGTATAAGAGGGAGGAACACTGAAGCTTTCTTT. It codes for CASSIRGRNTEAFF. Variable domain in full (rest from reference TRBV19 and TRBJ1-1): DGGITQSPKYLFRKEGQNVTLSCEQNLNHDAMYWYRQDPGQGLRLIYYSQIVNDFQKGDIAEGYSVSREKKESFPLTVTSAQKNPTAFYLCASSIRGRNTEAFFGQGTRLTVV.

This sequence joins TRBV2 and TRBJ2-3, with D perhaps being TRBD1 or TRBD2 (5 bases each). From germline, CDR1 is SNHLY and CDR2 FYNNEI. The CDR3 extends over 14 amino acids. Trimming pared 4 bases from V and 4 bases from J, leaving 12 bases between. CDR3 amino acids: CASSVGAAADTQYF. In nucleotides, the CDR3 is TGTGCCAGCAGTGTCGGGGCCGCTGCAGATACGCAGTATTTT.

The chain couples TRBV11-1 to TRBJ2-3; either TRBD1 or TRBD2 may fit D (5 bases each). Germline V lookup: CDR1 SGHAT, CDR2 FQDESV (reference sequence). The germline V and J ends were trimmed by 7 bases and 13 bases, with 18 bases remaining between them. This CDR3 has 12 residues. This CDR3 reads CASTENGASEYF. Here the CDR3 DNA reads TGTGCCAGCACCGAAAACGGGGCGTCCGAGTATTTT. Based on the CDR3 plus reference TRBV11-1 and TRBJ2-3, the full variable domain is EAEVAQSPRYKITEKSQAVAFWCDPISGHATLYWYRQILGQGPELLVQFQDESVVDDSQLPKDRFSAERLKGVDSTLKIQPAELGDSAMYLCASTENGASEYFGPGTRLTVL.

This chain uses TRBV5-6 with TRBJ2-7, with TRBD1 matching 8 bases. CDR1 and CDR2 (germline): SGHDT, YYEEEE. V was pared by 4 bases and J by 7 bases, with 7 bases of the junction left unmatched. There are 13 residues in the CDR3. Here the CDR3 DNA reads TGTGCCAGCAGCCCTCCAGGGGGCCGGGAGCAGTACTTC. It codes for CASSPPGGREQYF.

In DNA form, the CDR3 reads TGTGCCAGCAGACCGACTCCCCAGGCGTACACCGGGGAGCTGTTTTTT. Protein sequence: CASRPTPQAYTGELFF. J is TRBJ2-2 and V is TRBV5-4; no clear D. CDR1 and CDR2 from the germline V gene are SGHNT and YYREEE (reference sequence). The CDR3 consists of 16 residues. With 5 bases removed from V and 3 bases from J, the gap between germline ends came to 17 bases. Complete variable domain (other parts from reference TRBV5-4 and TRBJ2-2): ETGVTQSPTHLIKTRGQQVTLRCSSQSGHNTVSWYQQALGQGPQFIFQYYREEENGRGNFPPRFSGLQFPNYSSELNVNALELDDSALYLCASRPTPQAYTGELFFGEGSRLTVL.

The CDR3 sequence is CASSLEGGLQETQYF. The CDR3 DNA reads TGTGCCAGCAGCTTGGAGGGGGGACTTCAAGAGACCCAGTACTTC. The genes are TRBV5-4 and TRBJ2-5, with D tentatively TRBD1 or TRBD2 (6 bases each). V was pared by 0 bases and J by 2 bases, with 11 bases between. Germline V gives CDR1 SGHNT, CDR2 YYREEE (reference sequence). The CDR3 runs to 15 residues.

The rearrangement links TRBV5-4 to TRBJ2-5, with D perhaps matching TRBD2 (6 bases). CDR1 is SGHNT and CDR2 is YYREEE in the germline V gene (reference sequence). The CDR3 consists of 14 residues. V was shortened by 6 bases and J by 4 bases, with 16 bases between the two germline ends. The chain's CDR3 is CASTASGPGETQYF. For the CDR3, the DNA is TGTGCCAGCACGGCCAGCGGGCCCGGAGAGACCCAGTACTTC. The full variable domain, rest sourced from reference TRBV5-4 and TRBJ2-5, is ETGVTQSPTHLIKTRGQQVTLRCSSQSGHNTVSWYQQALGQGPQFIFQYYREEENGRGNFPPRFSGLQFPNYSSELNVNALELDDSALYLCASTASGPGETQYFGPGTRLLVL.